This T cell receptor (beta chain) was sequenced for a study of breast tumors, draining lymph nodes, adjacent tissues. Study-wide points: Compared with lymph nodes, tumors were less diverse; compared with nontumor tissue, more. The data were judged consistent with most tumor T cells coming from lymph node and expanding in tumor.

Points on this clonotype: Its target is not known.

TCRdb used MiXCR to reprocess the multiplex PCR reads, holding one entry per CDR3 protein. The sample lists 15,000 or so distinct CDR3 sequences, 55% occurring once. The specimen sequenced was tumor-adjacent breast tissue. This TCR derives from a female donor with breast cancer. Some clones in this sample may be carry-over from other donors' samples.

As DNA, the CDR3 is TGCGCCAGCAGCCAAGGGGAGCGGGATACGCAGTATTTT. Its translation is CASSQGERDTQYF. V usage is TRBV4-1 and J usage is TRBJ2-3; D is possibly TRBD2 (5 bases). Germline lookup yields CDR1 MGHRA and CDR2 YSYEKL. Trimming left V 1 base short and J 6 bases short, with 8 bases between. The length of the CDR3 is 13 residues.